These 20 T cell receptor beta chains were sequenced from one sample in a study of blood T cell repertoires in COVID-19 (dated by TCRdb to the early 2020s). The library was obtained by the immunoSEQ multiplex PCR assay. Held by TCRdb, this immuneACCESS table contains in-frame sequences only and omits some clones. Under half of the omission traces to an unresolved V gene where checked; the cause of the rest is unknown. This sample comprises around 100,000 clones, 90% of them detected only once. Together, the top ten hold 5% to 6.5% of the sample. Source material: peripheral blood. The receptor source for this set is a man in his fifties with acute or convalescent COVID-19.

This clone was counted a single time. The chain is built from TRBV19 and TRBJ1-6; 10 bases fit TRBD1. CDR1 and CDR2 from the germline V gene are LNHDA and SQIVND (reference sequence). Trimming at V came to 6 bases and at J to 9 bases, leaving 8 bases not matched to a gene. There are 15 residues in the CDR3. CDR3 nucleotide sequence: TGTGCCAGTAGGGGGACAGGGGCCTGGAGTTCACCCCTCCACTTT. Protein sequence: CASRGTGAWSSPLHF.

This clone was detected once. The J gene is TRBJ1-4, the V gene TRBV6-5; no reliable D call. Germline V CDR1 and CDR2: MNHEY, SVGAGI. Deletions cut 6 bases from V and 0 bases from J, with 11 bases between. The length of the CDR3 is 15 residues. The CDR3 region has the DNA TGTGCCAGCAGCCAGACAATTTCAACTAATGAAAAACTGTTTTTT. Translated: CASSQTISTNEKLFF.

The V call is TRBV19, the J call TRBJ1-2; 8 bases are a match to TRBD1. The CDR3 spans 14 residues. CDR1 is LNHDA and CDR2 is SQIVND in the germline V gene (reference sequence). V lost 3 bases and J lost 7; bases outside the gene matches: 7. The CDR3 is CASSMATGVSGYTF. CDR3 nucleotide sequence: TGTGCCAGTAGTATGGCGACAGGGGTGAGTGGCTACACCTTC.

V and J are TRBV7-2 and TRBJ1-4; D gene unclear. The CDR3 runs 14 residues. From germline, CDR1 is SGHTA and CDR2 FQGNSA. V gave up 2 bases and J gave up 7 bases, with 11 bases separating them. CDR3 residues: CASSLSGPPEKLFF. The DNA for the CDR3 is TGTGCCAGCAGCTTATCTGGGCCCCCTGAAAAACTGTTTTTT.

This clone was seen only a few times. The rearrangement links TRBV6-1 to TRBJ1-2; the D is unclear. Germline V gene lookup returns CDR1 MNHNS and CDR2 SASEGT. The CDR3 spans 15 residues. The V end lost 2 bases, the J end lost 0 bases, and 10 bases lay between the germline ends. DNA of the CDR3: TGTGCCAGCAGTGAATGGGCAGGTCCTAACTATGGCTACACCTTC. Translated, it gives CASSEWAGPNYGYTF.

This sequence joins TRBV12-5 and TRBJ1-5; D is unresolved. Germline V gives CDR1 LGHNT, CDR2 FRNRAP. The CDR3 sequence is 14 residues long. V dropped 0 bases and J dropped 2 bases, with 5 bases sitting between them. The CDR3 bases are TGTGCTAGTGGTTTGGTACAAGGCAATCAGCCCCAGCATTTT. Amino acids: CASGLVQGNQPQHF.

The chain combines TRBV29-1 with TRBJ2-1; 15 bases are shared with TRBD2. CDR1 and CDR2 from the germline V gene are SQVTM and ANQGSEA. J was trimmed by 3 bases and V by 7 bases; bases with no gene match: 4. The CDR3 length is 15 residues. CDR3 nucleotide sequence: TGCAGCGGGACTAGCGGGAGGGCCCGCTACAATGAGCAGTTCTTC. Its translation: CSGTSGRARYNEQFF.

The chain combines TRBV11-2 with TRBJ1-2; TRBD1 agrees at 8 bases. Germline V gene lookup returns CDR1 SGHAT and CDR2 FQNNGV. This CDR3 contains 15 residues. V lost 2 bases, J lost 7 bases, and 9 bases stayed unmatched. CDR3 DNA sequence: TGTGCCAGCAGCTTATACCGGGGACAGGAAGGTGGCTACACCTTC. This codes for CASSLYRGQEGGYTF.

The J gene is TRBJ1-3, the V gene TRBV6-6, with D tentatively TRBD1 (5 bases). V lost 5 bases and J 1 base, leaving 9 bases between the germline ends. The germline V gene encodes CDR1 MNHNY and CDR2 SVGAGI (reference sequence). The CDR3 runs to 14 residues. The CDR3 nucleotides read TGTGCCAGCAGTCAGACAGAGTCTGGAAACACCATATATTTT. Amino acid sequence: CASSQTESGNTIYF.

The chain has TRBV5-1 and TRBJ2-1, with D possibly matching TRBD2 (5 bases). Per the germline V gene, CDR1 is SGHRS and CDR2 is YFSETQ. V was shortened by 0 bases and J by 7 bases, with 5 bases between the two germline ends. The CDR3 loop spans 12 amino acids. The CDR3 is CASSLGLNEQFF. The CDR3 DNA reads as TGCGCCAGCAGCTTGGGACTAAATGAGCAGTTCTTC.

The chain recombines TRBV18 with TRBJ2-7; the D gene is possibly TRBD2 (6 bases). The length of the CDR3 is 15 residues. Trimming stripped 0 bases from V and 3 bases from J, with 12 bases between. CDR1 KGHSH and CDR2 LQKENI come from the germline V gene. This CDR3 reads CASSPPTSRRYEQYF. CDR3 DNA: TGTGCCAGCTCACCACCAACTAGCAGACGCTACGAGCAGTACTTC.

This clone came up a few times. The same CDR3 is also encoded by other DNA sequences in this sample. The rearrangement links TRBV7-9 to TRBJ2-2; no definite D call. Trimming took 3 bases from V and 0 from J, leaving 5 bases between them. The CDR3 has 14 amino acids. CDR1 SEHNR and CDR2 FQNEAQ come from the germline V gene (reference sequence). The CDR3 loop reads CASSFRANTGELFF. The CDR3 DNA sequence: TGTGCCAGCAGCTTCCGAGCGAACACCGGGGAGCTGTTTTTT.

The J gene is TRBJ1-6, the V gene TRBV11-2; no definite D call. This CDR3 region has 12 residues. With 6 bases removed from V and 6 bases from J, the gap between germline ends came to 6 bases. Germline CDR1 and CDR2: SGHAT and FQNNGV. Here the CDR3 reads CASRRVNSPLHF. The CDR3 nucleotides read TGTGCCAGCAGACGGGTTAATTCACCCCTCCACTTT.

The DNA for the CDR3 is TGTGCCAGCAGCCTCTCCGGGGGAGCAACTAATGAAAAACTGTTTTTT. Encoded protein: CASSLSGGATNEKLFF. This chain connects TRBV7-9 to TRBJ1-4, with D possibly TRBD1 on 5 matching bases. Germline CDR1 is SEHNR and CDR2 is FQNEAQ (reference sequence). Trimming pared 5 bases from V and 0 bases from J, leaving 13 bases between. This CDR3 is built from 16 residues.

The gene calls are TRBV7-9 and TRBJ1-2, with a tentative D call TRBD1 (5 bases). Germline V gives CDR1 SEHNR, CDR2 FQNEAQ (reference sequence). V was trimmed by 5 bases and J by 8 bases, leaving 18 bases between them. The CDR3 extends over 14 amino acids. In DNA, the CDR3 is TGTGCCAGCAGCCCGAAGGTGCAGGGTCAAGGCTACACCTTC. Its translation is CASSPKVQGQGYTF.

The chain has TRBV5-1 and TRBJ2-1; maybe TRBD2 (6 bases). Germline V gene lookup returns CDR1 SGHRS and CDR2 YFSETQ. Trimming took off 5 bases at V and 7 bases at J, with 16 bases between the two ends. This CDR3 has 14 amino acids. CDR3 sequence (DNA): TGCGCCAGCAGGGAGGGTTTAAGTCTAAATGAGCAGTTCTTC. Protein: CASREGLSLNEQFF.

The chain recombines TRBV9 with TRBJ2-5, with 7 bases matching TRBD1. The germline gives CDR1 SGDLS, CDR2 YYNGEE. The V and J ends lost 3 bases and 5 bases, in that order; junction bases with no gene match: 10. The CDR3 is 15 amino acids. The CDR3 is CASSARGRGMETQYF. The CDR3 DNA reads TGTGCCAGCAGCGCCCGGGGCAGGGGGATGGAGACCCAGTACTTC.

Written as DNA, the CDR3 is TGTGCCAGCAGCCAAGATTCAGGGCGCAATCAGCCCCAGCATTTT. Its translation: CASSQDSGRNQPQHF. The chain couples TRBV3-1 (or the pseudogene TRBV3-2) to TRBJ1-5; a possible D gene is TRBD1 (5 bases). Germline V gene lookup returns CDR1 LGHDT and CDR2 YNNKEL (reference sequence). This CDR3 is 15 amino acids long. Trimming left V 0 bases short and J 2 bases short, with 8 bases between.

The chain has TRBV6-5 and TRBJ2-1; 8 nucleotides match TRBD1. V trimming: 7 bases; J trimming: 8 bases; junction bases outside the gene matches: 10. The germline V gene encodes CDR1 MNHEY and CDR2 SVGAGI. This CDR3 region has 14 residues. The CDR3 nucleotides are TGTGCCAGCACTCAGGGGGCCCTTACATATGAGCAGTTCTTC. It is translated as CASTQGALTYEQFF.

This chain links TRBV6-2 or TRBV6-3 with TRBJ1-5; TRBD1 might be the D (6 bases). Germline V gene sequence: CDR1 MNHEY, CDR2 SVGEGT. V gave up 2 bases and J gave up 2 bases, with 13 bases separating them. This CDR3 spans 16 amino acids. The CDR3 loop reads CASSYRTRGGNQPQHF. For the CDR3, the DNA is TGTGCCAGCAGTTACCGCACCAGGGGCGGCAATCAGCCCCAGCATTTT.